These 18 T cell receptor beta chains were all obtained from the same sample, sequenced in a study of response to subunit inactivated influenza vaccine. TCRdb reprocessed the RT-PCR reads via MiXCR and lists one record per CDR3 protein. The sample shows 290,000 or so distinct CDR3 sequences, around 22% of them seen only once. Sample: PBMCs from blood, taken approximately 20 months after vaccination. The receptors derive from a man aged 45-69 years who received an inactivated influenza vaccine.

The DNA for the CDR3 is TGCGCCAGCAGCTTGTACAGGGAGGTCACAAATGAGCAGTTCTTC. This encodes CASSLYREVTNEQFF. The chain couples TRBV5-1 to TRBJ2-1; D is possibly TRBD1 or TRBD2 (6 bases each). This CDR3 is 15 amino acids long. V shed 1 base and J shed 7 bases, with 15 bases lying between them. Germline V gene data show CDR1 as SGHRS and CDR2 as YFSETQ.

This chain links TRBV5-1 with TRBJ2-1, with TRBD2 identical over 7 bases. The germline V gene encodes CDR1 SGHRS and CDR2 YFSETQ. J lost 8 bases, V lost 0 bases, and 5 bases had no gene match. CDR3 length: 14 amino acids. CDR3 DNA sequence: TGCGCCAGCAGCTTGGCCTTAGGGAGGGATGAGCAGTTCTTC. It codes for CASSLALGRDEQFF.

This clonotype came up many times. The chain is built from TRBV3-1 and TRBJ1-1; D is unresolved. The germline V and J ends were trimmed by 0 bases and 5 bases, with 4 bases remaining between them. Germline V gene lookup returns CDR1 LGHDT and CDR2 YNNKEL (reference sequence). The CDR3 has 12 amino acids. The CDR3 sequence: CASSQEGTEAFF. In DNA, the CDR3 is TGTGCCAGCAGCCAAGAAGGAACTGAAGCTTTCTTT.

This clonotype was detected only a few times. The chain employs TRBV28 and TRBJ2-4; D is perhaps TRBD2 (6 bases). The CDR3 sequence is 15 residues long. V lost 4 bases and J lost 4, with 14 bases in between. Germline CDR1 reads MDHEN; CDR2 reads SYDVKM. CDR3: CASSSISGAKNIQYF. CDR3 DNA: TGTGCCAGCAGTTCCATTTCGGGAGCTAAAAACATTCAGTACTTC.

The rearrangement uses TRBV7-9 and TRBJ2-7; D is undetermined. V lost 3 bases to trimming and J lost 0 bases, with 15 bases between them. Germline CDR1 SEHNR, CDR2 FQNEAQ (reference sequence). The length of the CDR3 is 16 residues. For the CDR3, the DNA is TGTGCCAGCAGCTTGGGGTTGGGCAGGTTCTCCTACGAGCAGTACTTC. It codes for CASSLGLGRFSYEQYF. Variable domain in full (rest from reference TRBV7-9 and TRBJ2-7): DTGVSQNPRHKITKRGQNVTFRCDPISEHNRLYWYRQTLGQGPEFLTYFQNEAQLEKSRLLSDRFSAERPKGSFSTLEIQRTEQGDSAMYLCASSLGLGRFSYEQYFGPGTRLTVT.

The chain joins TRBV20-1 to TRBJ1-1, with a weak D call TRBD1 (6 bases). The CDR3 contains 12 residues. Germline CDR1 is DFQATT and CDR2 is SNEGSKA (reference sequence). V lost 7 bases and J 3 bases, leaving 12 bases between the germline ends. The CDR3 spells CSVRDTYTEAFF. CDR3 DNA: TGCAGTGTTCGGGACACCTACACTGAAGCTTTCTTT.

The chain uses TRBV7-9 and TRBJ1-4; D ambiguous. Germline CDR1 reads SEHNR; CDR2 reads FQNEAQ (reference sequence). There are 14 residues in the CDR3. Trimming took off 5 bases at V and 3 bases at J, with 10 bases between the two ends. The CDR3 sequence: CASSSGASNEKLFF. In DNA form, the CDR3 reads TGTGCCAGCAGCAGTGGAGCGTCTAATGAAAAACTGTTTTTT.

CDR3 protein: CASSPAGQGNEKLFF. The CDR3 nucleotides read TGTGCCAGCTCACCAGCGGGACAGGGGAATGAAAAACTGTTTTTT. The rearrangement links TRBV18 to TRBJ1-4; TRBD1 agrees at 10 bases. V dropped 2 bases and J dropped 5; count of bases not matched to a gene: 2. Germline V gene data show CDR1 as KGHSH and CDR2 as LQKENI. The CDR3 is 15 amino acids.

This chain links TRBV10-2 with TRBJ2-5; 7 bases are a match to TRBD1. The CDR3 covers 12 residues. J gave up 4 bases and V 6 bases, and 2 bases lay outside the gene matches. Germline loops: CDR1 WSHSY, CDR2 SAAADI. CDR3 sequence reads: CASRRQGETQYF. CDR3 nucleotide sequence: TGCGCCAGCAGAAGACAGGGAGAGACCCAGTACTTC.

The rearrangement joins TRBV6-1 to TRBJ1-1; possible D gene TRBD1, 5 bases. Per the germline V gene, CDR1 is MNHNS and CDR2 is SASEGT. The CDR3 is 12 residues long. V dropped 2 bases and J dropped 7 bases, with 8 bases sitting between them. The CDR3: CASSERGDEAFF. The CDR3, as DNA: TGTGCCAGCAGTGAACGGGGCGATGAAGCTTTCTTT.

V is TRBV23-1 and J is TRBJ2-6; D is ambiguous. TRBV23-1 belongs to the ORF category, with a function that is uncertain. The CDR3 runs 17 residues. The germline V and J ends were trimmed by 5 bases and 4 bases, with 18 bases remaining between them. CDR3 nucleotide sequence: TGCGCCAGCAGTGTGGGAAGATCCCATCCGGGGGCCAACGTCCTGACTTTC. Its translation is CASSVGRSHPGANVLTF.

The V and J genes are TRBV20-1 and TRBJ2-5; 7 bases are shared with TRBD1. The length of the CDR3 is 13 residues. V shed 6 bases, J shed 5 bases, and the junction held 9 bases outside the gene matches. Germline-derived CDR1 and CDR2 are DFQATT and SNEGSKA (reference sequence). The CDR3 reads CSARKRGLETQYF. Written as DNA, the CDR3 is TGCAGTGCCCGAAAGAGGGGGCTGGAGACCCAGTACTTC.

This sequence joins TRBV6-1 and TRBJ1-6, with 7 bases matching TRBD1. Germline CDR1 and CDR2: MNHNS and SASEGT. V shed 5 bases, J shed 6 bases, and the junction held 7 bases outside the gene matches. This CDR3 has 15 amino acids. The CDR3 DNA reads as TGTGCCAGCAGTCCCCGGGACAGAAGTAATTCACCCCTCCACTTT. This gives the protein CASSPRDRSNSPLHF.

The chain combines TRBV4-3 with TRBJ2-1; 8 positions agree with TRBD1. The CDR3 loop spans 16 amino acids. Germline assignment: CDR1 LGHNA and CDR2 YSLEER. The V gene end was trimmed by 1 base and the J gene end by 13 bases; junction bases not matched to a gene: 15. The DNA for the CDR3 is TGCGCCAGCAGCCAAGGTTCGGGACAGGTGGGGGGTGAACAGTTCTTC. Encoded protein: CASSQGSGQVGGEQFF.

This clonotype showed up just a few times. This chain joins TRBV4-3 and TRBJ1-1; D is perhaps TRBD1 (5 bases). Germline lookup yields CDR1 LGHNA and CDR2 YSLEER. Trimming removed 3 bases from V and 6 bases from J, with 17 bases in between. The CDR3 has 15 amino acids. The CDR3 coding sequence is TGCGCCAGCAGCCACCAAGCAGGGCTTAAGGCTGAAGCTTTCTTT. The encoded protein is CASSHQAGLKAEAFF.

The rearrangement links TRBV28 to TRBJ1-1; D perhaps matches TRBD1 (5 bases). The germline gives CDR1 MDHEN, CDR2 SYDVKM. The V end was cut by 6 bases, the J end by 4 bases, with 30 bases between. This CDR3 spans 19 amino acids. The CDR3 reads CASRPNPRDLVLPSTEAFF. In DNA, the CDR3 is TGTGCCAGCAGACCCAATCCCCGGGACCTGGTTTTGCCATCCACTGAAGCTTTCTTT. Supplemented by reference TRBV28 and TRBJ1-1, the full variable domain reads DVKVTQSSRYLVKRTGEKVFLECVQDMDHENMFWYRQDPGLGLRLIYFSYDVKMKEKGDIPEGYSVSREKKERFSLILESASTNQTSMYLCASRPNPRDLVLPSTEAFFGQGTRLTVV.

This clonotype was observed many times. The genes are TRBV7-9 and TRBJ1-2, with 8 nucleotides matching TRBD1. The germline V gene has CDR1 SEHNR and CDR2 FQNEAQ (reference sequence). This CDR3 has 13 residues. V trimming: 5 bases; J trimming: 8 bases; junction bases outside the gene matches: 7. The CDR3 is CASSLGQGFGYTF. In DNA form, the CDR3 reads TGTGCCAGCAGCCTCGGACAGGGTTTCGGCTACACCTTC.

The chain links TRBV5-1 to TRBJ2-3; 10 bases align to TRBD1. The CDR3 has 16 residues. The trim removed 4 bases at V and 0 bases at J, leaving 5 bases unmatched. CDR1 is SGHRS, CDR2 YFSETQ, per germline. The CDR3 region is CASSPGQGTSTDTQYF. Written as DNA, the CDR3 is TGCGCCAGCAGCCCGGGACAGGGGACTAGCACAGATACGCAGTATTTT.